This entry features one TCR beta chain sequence. This clonotype was detected only a few times. Its antigen is unknown. It has no much larger one-base neighbor in the sample; base qualities were not kept. Between the V and J ends, shortened by 3 bases and 0 bases respectively, the junction contains 8 bases. CDR1 and CDR2 are drawn from the germline V gene (reference sequence): GTSNPN, SVGIG. Including the terminal cysteine and phenylalanine, the CDR3 comprises 13 residues. Only CDR3 DNA remains: 39 bases, in frame from the first base. The study was a case-control design nested within a healthcare worker cohort in London, UK, with weekly nasopharyngeal swab PCR tests and blood sampling. Healthcare workers were recruited between 23 and 31 March 2020, during the week of the UK lockdown, and were followed weekly for up to roughly 15 weeks. The sample originates from a study of early T cells in non-severe SARS-CoV-2 infection (dated by TCRdb to the early 2020s). In terms of the full investigation: Because TCR sequencing relied on bulk RNA taken from unsorted whole blood, pairing of alpha and beta chains was not possible.

The library relied on 5' RACE. Sequencing used a NextSeq 500. To correct for sequencing error and PCR bias, the TCR library protocol tagged individual cDNA molecules with unique molecular identifiers. Both TCR alpha and beta chains were sequenced, and tight co-correlation was observed between alpha and beta sequence abundances in each sample. The authors' analysis ran thus. Decombinator V4 was used to annotate the V gene, J gene and CDR3 of the TCR sequences. TCRs were defined as expanded if a significant change between any two time points was detected under a Poisson model with p below 0.0001. TCR abundances were normalised to the total number of TCRs sequenced in each sample and reported as counts per million. MAIT TCRs were defined by TRAV1-2 paired with TRAJ12, TRAJ20 or TRAJ33, and iNKT TCRs by TRAV10 paired with TRAJ18. VDJdb, accessed 1 November 2021, was searched for CMV, EBV and SARS-CoV-2 annotated TCRs, excluding TCRs annotated for multiple antigens. TCRdb cleaned the public reads at Q25 with fastp, built clones with MiXCR and kept in-frame beta chains. Identical CDR3 proteins give one entry, which carries the most common genes and DNA. The V and J calls shown here were made by TCRdb, not taken from the authors' results. The sample data list over 50,000 distinct CDR3 sequences, and 8% to 9% of these were observed just once. The ten largest account for around 4.4% of the sample.

What the authors observed across the whole study: Matching against VDJdb was skewed toward anti-spike CD8 responses, likely underestimated virus-specific expansions, and missed private and CD4 specificities.

This receptor was taken from an adult who was a healthcare worker with PCR-confirmed SARS-CoV-2 infection or an uninfected control (not recorded which). Sequenced input: whole blood. The V and J genes are TRBV30 and TRBJ1-2; the D gene is not confidently resolved. The DNA reads as follows: TGTGCCTGGAGCACTGAAGCTAACTATGGCTACACCTTC. Its translation is CAWSTEANYGYTF.